These 26 T cell receptor beta chains were all obtained from the same sample, sequenced in a study of molecular identifiers for immune sequencing clone quantification. Each CDR3 protein is one row after TCRdb ran MiXCR on the PCR reads. The top ten clones hold about 0.81% of a sample with hundreds of thousands of distinct CDR3 sequences, roughly 23% of them seen once. The specimen was naive CD8+ T cells from blood, with Jurkat cell RNA spiked in. The subset is: FACS-sorted CD8+CD4-CCR7+CD45RA+ naive T cells. The receptors stem from a human donor in good health. Some libraries in this study had Jurkat cell RNA spiked in.

Notes on this clonotype: A much larger clone differs by one base, so this may be a read error. The V call is TRBV14, the J call TRBJ1-2; no definite D call. V lost 5 bases to trimming and J lost 3 bases, with 10 bases between them. CDR1 and CDR2 from the germline V gene are SGHDN and FVKESK. This CDR3 spans 13 amino acids. This CDR3 reads CASSSYLDYGYTF. The CDR3 DNA sequence: TGTGCCAGCAGCTCTTACCTTGACTATGGCTACACCTTC.

In this sample, this clonotype turned up many times. The chain combines TRBV5-5 with TRBJ2-5; TRBD2 aligns across 11 bases. Germline values: CDR1 SGHKS, CDR2 YYEKEE (reference sequence). This CDR3 is 15 amino acids long. The V gene end was trimmed by 4 bases and the J gene end by 4 bases; junction bases not matched to a gene: 6. CDR3 coding DNA: TGTGCCAGCAGCCTTTTACTAGCGGGGGTAGAGACCCAGTACTTC. Translation gives CASSLLLAGVETQYF.

Details on this clonotype: This may stem from a read error, because a much larger clone lies one nucleotide away. The final CDR3 position lacks the conserved phenylalanine or tryptophan, pointing to a likely read error. The chain couples TRBV24-1 to TRBJ1-5; TRBD1 might be the D (6 bases). Germline assignment: CDR1 KGHDR and CDR2 SFDVKD. CDR3 length equals 13 residues. Trimming shortened V by 4 bases and J by 6 bases, and 9 bases separated the two germline ends. The CDR3 region has the DNA TGTGCCACCAGTGAGGCAGGGGTTCAGCCCCAGCATCTT. Its protein product is CATSEAGVQPQHL.

This clonotype was seen many times. The V call is TRBV30, the J call TRBJ2-7; the match to TRBD1 covers 8 bases. The germline gives CDR1 GTSNPN, CDR2 SVGIG (reference sequence). The length of the CDR3 is 15 residues. V was clipped by 5 bases and J by 5 bases; unmatched bases: 14. Here the CDR3 DNA reads TGTGCCTGGGACCCCTGGAGGACAGGGAGGAACGAGCAGTACTTC. It yields the protein CAWDPWRTGRNEQYF.

This clonotype showed up just once. This may arise from a read error, as a much more abundant clone is one base away. The chain joins TRBV6-2 or TRBV6-3 to TRBJ2-7; D remains ambiguous. V was shortened by 5 bases and J by 0 bases, with 20 bases between the two germline ends. Germline loops: CDR1 MNHEY, CDR2 SVGEGT. The CDR3 length is 17 residues. The CDR3 protein is CASSELPAPVFSYEQYF. CDR3 coding DNA: TGTGCCAGCAGTGAGCTCCCAGCGCCGGTCTTCTCCTACGAGCAGTACTTC.

This sequence joins TRBV9 and TRBJ2-2; D is ambiguous. Germline lookup yields CDR1 SGDLS and CDR2 YYNGEE. The CDR3 extends over 15 amino acids. Trimming left V 3 bases short and J 0 bases short, with 9 bases between. CDR3 amino acids: CASSGDTSNTGELFF. CDR3 nucleotide sequence: TGTGCCAGCAGCGGAGACACCTCGAACACCGGGGAGCTGTTTTTT.

This clonotype came up a few times. The rearrangement links TRBV5-5 to TRBJ1-4, with 7 bases aligning to TRBD1. Germline V gene data show CDR1 as SGHKS and CDR2 as YYEKEE (reference sequence). The CDR3 runs 15 residues. The V gene end was trimmed by 4 bases and the J gene end by 0 bases; junction bases not matched to a gene: 3. CDR3 sequence (DNA): TGTGCCAGCAGCCTGACAGGGCCAACTAATGAAAAACTGTTTTTT. Translated: CASSLTGPTNEKLFF. The whole variable domain, filled in from reference TRBV5-5 and TRBJ1-4, reads DAGVTQSPTHLIKTRGQQVTLRCSPISGHKSVSWYQQVLGQGPQFIFQYYEKEERGRGNFPDRFSARQFPNYSSELNVNALLLGDSALYLCASSLTGPTNEKLFFGSGTQLSVL.

V and J are TRBV5-4 and TRBJ2-7; a weak D match, TRBD1 (6 bases). Looked up from germline, CDR1 is SGHNT and CDR2 is YYREEE (reference sequence). This CDR3 comprises 13 residues. Trimming took 3 bases from V and 3 from J, leaving 10 bases between them. The CDR3 sequence: CASSSHRDYEQYF. CDR3 bases: TGTGCCAGCAGCTCCCACAGGGACTACGAGCAGTACTTC. Full variable domain (rest looked up from reference TRBV5-4 and TRBJ2-7): ETGVTQSPTHLIKTRGQQVTLRCSSQSGHNTVSWYQQALGQGPQFIFQYYREEENGRGNFPPRFSGLQFPNYSSELNVNALELDDSALYLCASSSHRDYEQYFGPGTRLTVT.

This clonotype was seen many times. In nucleotides, the CDR3 is TGCAGTGCCTCCGGGCGGGGCTTTTCCTACGAGCAGTACTTC. Its protein product is CSASGRGFSYEQYF. The chain is built from TRBV20-1 and TRBJ2-7, with TRBD2 as a possible D gene (6 bases). Trimming stripped 6 bases from V and 1 base from J, with 16 bases between. This CDR3 contains 14 residues. Germline assignment: CDR1 DFQATT and CDR2 SNEGSKA (reference sequence).

J is TRBJ2-5 and V is TRBV20-1; tentative D call: TRBD2 (6 bases). This CDR3 has 15 amino acids. Trimming removed 5 bases from V and 1 base from J, with 17 bases in between. Germline V gives CDR1 DFQATT, CDR2 SNEGSKA (reference sequence). CDR3 sequence reads: CSAHGRGISQETQYF. In DNA form, the CDR3 reads TGCAGTGCTCACGGGCGCGGGATCTCCCAAGAGACCCAGTACTTC.

This clonotype turned up a few times. The V gene is TRBV4-1, the J gene TRBJ1-3; TRBD1 might be the D (5 bases). The CDR3 covers 15 residues. V was cut by 4 bases and J by 0 bases, with 10 bases left in between. Germline V lookup: CDR1 MGHRA, CDR2 YSYEKL. The CDR3 coding sequence is TGCGCCAGCAGCCCGACAGTTTCCTCTGGAAACACCATATATTTT. Translation gives CASSPTVSSGNTIYF.

V and J are TRBV19 and TRBJ2-7, with 10 bases that match TRBD1. The CDR3 length is 14 residues. V shed 3 bases and J 4 bases; nucleotides not matched to a gene: 3. The germline CDR1 and CDR2 sequences are LNHDA and SQIVND (reference sequence). The CDR3 loop is CASSIADRGYEQYF. The CDR3 DNA reads as TGTGCCAGTAGTATCGCGGACAGGGGGTACGAGCAGTACTTC.

The gene calls are TRBV6-2 or TRBV6-3 and TRBJ2-7, with 9 bases lining up with TRBD2. Per the germline V gene, CDR1 is MNHEY and CDR2 is SVGEGT. The CDR3 extends over 16 amino acids. V dropped 2 bases and J dropped 4; count of bases not matched to a gene: 9. CDR3 amino acids: CASSYGQSGRSYEQYF. The CDR3 DNA is TGTGCCAGCAGTTACGGACAAAGCGGGAGGTCTTACGAGCAGTACTTC.

V gene TRBV10-3 combines with J gene TRBJ1-2; D may be TRBD1 (6 bases). This CDR3 region has 15 residues. V lost 6 bases to trimming and J lost 1 base, with 15 bases between them. The V gene's germline CDR1 is ENHRY and CDR2 SYGVKD. CDR3 loop: CAISDQTGYNYGYTF. The CDR3 DNA is TGTGCCATCAGCGATCAGACAGGCTATAACTATGGCTACACCTTC.

This clonotype was counted a single time. Since a much larger clone is just one base distant, this may be a read error. This chain connects TRBV6-6 to TRBJ1-5; the D is unclear. V was pared by 7 bases and J by 9 bases, with 19 bases between. CDR1 is MNHNY, CDR2 SVGAGI, per germline (reference sequence). The CDR3 is 14 amino acids. The CDR3 coding sequence is TGTGCCAGCACCCGGAATAAAGGCAACCCGCCCCAGCATTTT. Encoded protein: CASTRNKGNPPQHF.

About this clonotype itself: This may stem from a read error, because a much larger clone lies one nucleotide away. This chain connects TRBV28 to TRBJ1-5, with a tentative D call TRBD1 (5 bases). Trimming shortened V by 5 bases and J by 0 bases, and 14 bases separated the two germline ends. Germline CDR1 reads MDHEN; CDR2 reads SYDVKM. The CDR3 spans 16 residues. As DNA, the CDR3 is TGTGCCAGCAGTCCGGAGGGGCGCTATAGCAATCAGCCCCAGCATTTT. It yields the protein CASSPEGRYSNQPQHF.

This clonotype was counted many times. The chain carries TRBV5-1 and TRBJ2-7, with 12 bases identical to TRBD1. This CDR3 contains 14 residues. V was clipped by 7 bases and J by 5 bases; unmatched bases: 7. Germline CDR1 is SGHRS and CDR2 is YFSETQ. The CDR3 spells CASEPGQGANEQYF. The CDR3 DNA reads TGCGCCAGCGAACCGGGACAGGGGGCTAACGAGCAGTACTTC.

This clonotype was observed at least ten times. The chain employs TRBV30 and TRBJ2-7; D ambiguous. The CDR3 extends over 11 amino acids. CDR1 and CDR2 (germline): GTSNPN, SVGIG (reference sequence). The germline V and J ends were trimmed by 2 bases and 4 bases, with 6 bases remaining between them. The CDR3 loop reads CAWSNGYEQYF. CDR3 nucleotide sequence: TGTGCCTGGAGTAACGGTTACGAGCAGTACTTC.

This clonotype has just a few counts. The V call is TRBV3-1, the J call TRBJ1-5; 10 nucleotides align to TRBD1. V lost 5 bases to trimming and J lost 5 bases; unmatched junction nucleotides: 3. Germline lookup yields CDR1 LGHDT and CDR2 YNNKEL (reference sequence). CDR3 length: 14 amino acids. Here the CDR3 reads CASSETGGDQPQHF. CDR3 DNA sequence: TGTGCCAGCAGCGAGACAGGGGGCGATCAGCCCCAGCATTTT. The full variable domain, its missing parts supplied by reference TRBV3-1 and TRBJ1-5, is DTAVSQTPKYLVTQMGNDKSIKCEQNLGHDTMYWYKQDSKKFLKIMFSYNNKELIINETVPNRFSPKSPDKAHLNLHINSLELGDSAVYFCASSETGGDQPQHFGDGTRLSIL.

This clonotype showed up many times. The chain uses TRBV10-3 and TRBJ2-3; D remains ambiguous. V shed 10 bases and J shed 0 bases, with 14 bases lying between them. Germline V CDR1 and CDR2: ENHRY, SYGVKD. The CDR3 has 14 amino acids. The CDR3 DNA sequence: TGTGCCACTCTAGGGTTCCCTAGCACAGATACGCAGTATTTT. This codes for CATLGFPSTDTQYF.

This clonotype was observed many times. V is TRBV29-1 and J is TRBJ2-7; maybe TRBD1 (5 bases). Germline lookup yields CDR1 SQVTM and CDR2 ANQGSEA. V was clipped by 0 bases and J by 3 bases, with 12 bases between them. The CDR3 extends over 14 amino acids. The CDR3 reads CSVEDEATDYEQYF. The CDR3 nucleotides read TGCAGCGTTGAAGATGAGGCGACAGACTACGAGCAGTACTTC.

This clonotype has ten or more counts. V gene TRBV4-1 combines with J gene TRBJ2-7; 9 nucleotides agree with TRBD1. There are 14 residues in the CDR3. Looked up from germline, CDR1 is MGHRA and CDR2 is YSYEKL. With V trimmed by 2 bases and J by 6 bases, 5 bases remained unmatched. The CDR3 loop is CASSQPGQGGEQYF. CDR3 coding DNA: TGCGCCAGCAGCCAACCGGGACAGGGAGGCGAGCAGTACTTC.

About this clonotype itself: Germline and junction disagree at one end, which may indicate a read error. This chain connects TRBV20-1 to TRBJ2-2, with D perhaps matching TRBD1 (7 bases). The length of the CDR3 is 16 residues. Looked up from germline, CDR1 is DFQATT and CDR2 is SNEGSKA (reference sequence). The CDR3 region is CSARDWETGNTGGLFF. The CDR3 nucleotides are TGCAGTGCTAGAGATTGGGAGACAGGGAACACCGGGGGGCTGTTTTTT.

This clonotype was detected many times. The chain uses TRBV6-1 and TRBJ1-5; tentatively, D is TRBD1 (6 bases). Per germline, CDR1 MNHNS and CDR2 SASEGT. This CDR3 contains 12 residues. Between the trimmed V and J ends, which lost 5 bases and 7 bases, there was a span of 9 bases. The CDR3 nucleotides read TGTGCCAGCAGTCAGGGGTGGCAGCCCCAGCATTTT. Translation: CASSQGWQPQHF.

For this clonotype: Being one base from a much bigger clone, this may be a read error. The CDR3 does not end in the conserved phenylalanine or tryptophan, so this is likely a read error. CDR3 sequence reads: CASSQRTGGLETQYI. Here the CDR3 DNA reads TGTGCCAGCAGCCAGAGGACAGGGGGCCTGGAGACCCAGTACATC. The J gene is TRBJ2-1, the V gene TRBV7-8; 11 bases map to TRBD1. The DNA end favors TRBJ2-5, so the J call may be wrong. Germline assignment: CDR1 SGHVS and CDR2 FQNEAQ. The CDR3 sequence is 15 residues long.

In this sample, this clonotype turned up a few times. The chain links TRBV7-9 to TRBJ2-7; tentatively, D is TRBD2 (5 bases). The CDR3 loop spans 16 amino acids. The germline V and J ends were trimmed by 5 bases and 3 bases, with 20 bases remaining between them. CDR1 is SEHNR and CDR2 is FQNEAQ in the germline V gene (reference sequence). In DNA form, the CDR3 reads TGTGCCAGCAGCCCCAGCGTGAGCGGACCTGACTACGAGCAGTACTTC. Protein sequence: CASSPSVSGPDYEQYF. The entire variable domain, with the rest obtained from reference TRBV7-9 and TRBJ2-7, is as follows: DTGVSQNPRHKITKRGQNVTFRCDPISEHNRLYWYRQTLGQGPEFLTYFQNEAQLEKSRLLSDRFSAERPKGSFSTLEIQRTEQGDSAMYLCASSPSVSGPDYEQYFGPGTRLTVT.